The 18 T cell receptor beta chains given below trace back to one sample, sequenced in a study of blood T cell repertoires in COVID-19 (dated by TCRdb to the early 2020s). The protocol used for the library was the immunoSEQ multiplex PCR assay. TCRdb's version of the immuneACCESS table is confined to in-frame rearrangements and falls short of the full clone set. An unresolved V gene accounts for under half of the shortfall where checked; the remainder is of unknown origin. A total of some 130,000 clones appear in this sample, almost 85% of them only once. The ten largest clones add up to over 10% of the sample. Sequencing was done on a sample of peripheral blood. The receptor source for this set is a human donor in a cohort sampled during active COVID-19.

This chain joins TRBV14 and TRBJ1-6; D gene uncertain. Trimming shortened V by 4 bases and J by 0 bases, and 7 bases separated the two germline ends. This CDR3 contains 15 residues. CDR1 SGHDN and CDR2 FVKESK come from the germline V gene. This chain's CDR3 is CASSPGGSYNSPLHF. CDR3 nucleotides: TGTGCCAGCAGCCCCGGCGGCTCCTATAATTCACCCCTCCACTTT.

The chain couples TRBV7-8 to TRBJ2-4, with a weak D call TRBD2 (6 bases). Between the trimmed V and J ends, which lost 9 bases and 5 bases, there was a span of 17 bases. The CDR3 length is 14 residues. The germline CDR1 and CDR2 sequences are SGHVS and FQNEAQ. CDR3 coding DNA: TGTGCCAGTAGTCGGGGGTCGGCGGAAAACATTCAGTACTTC. Translating gives CASSRGSAENIQYF.

This sequence joins TRBV6-5 and TRBJ1-6; 10 bases map to TRBD1. The V gene end was trimmed by 6 bases and the J gene end by 5 bases; junction bases not matched to a gene: 1. Per germline, CDR1 MNHEY and CDR2 SVGAGI. There are 14 residues in the CDR3. This CDR3 reads CASRGTGDNSPLHF. DNA for the CDR3: TGTGCCAGCAGGGGGACAGGGGATAATTCACCCCTCCACTTT.

This clone has just a few counts. The chain's CDR3 is CSVDEGAFYNEQFF. CDR3 bases: TGCAGCGTTGATGAGGGGGCCTTCTACAATGAGCAGTTCTTC. The chain uses TRBV29-1 and TRBJ2-1, with TRBD1 matching 7 bases. Trimming at V came to 3 bases and at J to 3 bases, leaving 5 bases not matched to a gene. The CDR3 runs 14 residues. Per germline, CDR1 SQVTM and CDR2 ANQGSEA.

As to this clone: A junction boundary mismatches the germline segment, possibly from a read error. This chain uses TRBV7-7 with TRBJ2-1; perhaps TRBD1 as D (6 bases). The germline gives CDR1 SSHAT, CDR2 FNYEAQ (reference sequence). This CDR3 is built from 18 residues. The CDR3 region is CASSLAKYDRSSYNEQFF. The DNA of the CDR3 is TGTGCTAGCAGCTTGGCGAAATACGACAGGAGCTCCTACAATGAGCAGTTCTTC.

This clone was seen only a few times. This sequence joins TRBV27 and TRBJ1-2; D may be TRBD1 (6 bases). CDR3 length: 13 residues. The V gene's germline CDR1 is MNHEY and CDR2 SMNVEV (reference sequence). Trimming stripped 6 bases from V and 5 bases from J, with 13 bases between. Here the CDR3 DNA reads TGTGCCAGCAGACCGGACAGTATTTATGGCTACACCTTC. Translating gives CASRPDSIYGYTF.

This chain connects TRBV3-1 (or the pseudogene TRBV3-2) to TRBJ2-5; TRBD1 agrees at 8 bases. CDR3 length: 15 residues. V was pared by 6 bases and J by 10 bases, with 16 bases of the junction left unmatched. Germline lookup yields CDR1 LGHDT and CDR2 YNNKEL (reference sequence). CDR3 coding DNA: TGTGCCAGCAGTTACAGGACAGGGTGGGAAAGTGACCAGTACTTC. This gives the protein CASSYRTGWESDQYF.

V gene TRBV5-1 combines with J gene TRBJ1-1; tentative D call: TRBD1 (5 bases). In germline, CDR1 is SGHRS, CDR2 YFSETQ. V lost 4 bases and J 1 base, leaving 14 bases between the germline ends. The CDR3 extends over 15 amino acids. The CDR3 nucleotides read TGCGCCAGCAGCGGGCCAACAGGTCGGAACACTGAAGCTTTCTTT. As protein: CASSGPTGRNTEAFF. The full variable domain, in which reference TRBV5-1 and TRBJ1-1 provide the parts outside the CDR3, is KAGVTQTPRYLIKTRGQQVTLSCSPISGHRSVSWYQQTPGQGLQFLFEYFSETQRNKGNFPGRFSGRQFSNSRSEMNVSTLELGDSALYLCASSGPTGRNTEAFFGQGTRLTVV.

The chain carries TRBV30 and TRBJ1-1, with D possibly being TRBD1 (5 bases). The germline V gene encodes CDR1 GTSNPN and CDR2 SVGIG (reference sequence). The CDR3 runs 13 residues. V lost 3 bases and J lost 11, with 19 bases in between. In DNA, the CDR3 is TGTGCCTGGAGCCCGTGGCAGGGTCTGAAGGCTTTCTTT. It yields the protein CAWSPWQGLKAFF.

This clone was found once. The chain uses TRBV6-5 and TRBJ1-6, with D perhaps TRBD1 (5 bases). This CDR3 contains 15 residues. Trimming removed 5 bases at V and 5 bases at J, with 13 bases between. Germline values: CDR1 MNHEY, CDR2 SVGAGI. The CDR3 here is CASSIETGDNSPLHF. As DNA, the CDR3 is TGTGCCAGCAGTATTGAAACAGGAGATAATTCACCCCTCCACTTT.

This chain joins TRBV6-5 and TRBJ1-2, with D perhaps TRBD1 (5 bases). The V end was cut by 6 bases, the J end by 6 bases, with 14 bases between. Germline CDR1 is MNHEY and CDR2 is SVGAGI. The CDR3 sequence is 13 residues long. CDR3 amino acids: CASRQRGADGYTF. The CDR3, as DNA: TGTGCCAGCAGGCAAAGGGGCGCGGATGGCTACACCTTC.

V is TRBV6-5 and J is TRBJ1-1; D unclear. Trimming took off 9 bases at V and 4 bases at J, with 9 bases between the two ends. The germline CDR1 and CDR2 sequences are MNHEY and SVGAGI. This CDR3 spans 11 amino acids. The CDR3 DNA reads TGTGCCAGTGGCCGAGGCACTGAAGCTTTCTTT. Translated, it gives CASGRGTEAFF.

This clone has more than one count but fewer than ten. This chain uses TRBV5-1 with TRBJ2-7; a weak D match, TRBD2 (7 bases). This CDR3 region has 15 residues. Looked up from germline, CDR1 is SGHRS and CDR2 is YFSETQ. The germline V and J ends were trimmed by 0 bases and 0 bases, with 10 bases remaining between them. CDR3 region: CASSLGGGHSYEQYF. Here the CDR3 DNA reads TGCGCCAGCAGCTTGGGCGGGGGCCACTCCTACGAGCAGTACTTC.

The chain carries TRBV29-1 and TRBJ2-1; 12 bases are a match to TRBD2. The ends lost 6 bases at V and 3 bases at J; junction bases unmatched: 9. The CDR3 spans 16 residues. Looked up from germline, CDR1 is SQVTM and CDR2 is ANQGSEA. CDR3 in DNA: TGCAGCGTAAGTGGGACTAGCGGGTCCTACTACAATGAGCAGTTCTTC. Translated: CSVSGTSGSYYNEQFF.

This clone has more than one count but fewer than ten. The V call is TRBV19, the J call TRBJ1-2; 8 bases fit TRBD1. The V segment lost 3 bases and the J segment 5 bases; nucleotides outside the gene matches: 8. There are 15 residues in the CDR3. Germline CDR1 reads LNHDA; CDR2 reads SQIVND (reference sequence). The CDR3 region has the DNA TGTGCCAGTAGTATCGTCAGACAGGGGAATTATGGCTACACCTTC. Translation: CASSIVRQGNYGYTF. Using reference TRBV19 and TRBJ1-2 for the parts outside the CDR3, the full variable domain is DGGITQSPKYLFRKEGQNVTLSCEQNLNHDAMYWYRQDPGQGLRLIYYSQIVNDFQKGDIAEGYSVSREKKESFPLTVTSAQKNPTAFYLCASSIVRQGNYGYTFGSGTRLTVV.

The genes are TRBV11-2 and TRBJ2-7; 9 bases align to TRBD2. Germline loops: CDR1 SGHAT, CDR2 FQNNGV. V lost 3 bases to trimming and J lost 6 bases; unmatched junction nucleotides: 3. This CDR3 contains 13 residues. The CDR3 DNA sequence: TGTGCCAGCAGCTTGCCTAGCGGGGCCGAGCAGTACTTC. Translated, it gives CASSLPSGAEQYF.

This rearrangement joins TRBV15 to TRBJ2-7; TRBD2 aligns across 8 bases. From germline, CDR1 is LNHNV and CDR2 YYDKDF (reference sequence). Germline trimming cut 3 bases from V and 7 bases from J; bases unmatched to any gene: 11. CDR3 length: 15 residues. The CDR3: CATSSSGGSLWEQYF. The CDR3 bases are TGTGCCACCAGCAGTTCGGGGGGGTCCCTCTGGGAGCAGTACTTC.

V usage is TRBV29-1 and J usage is TRBJ2-1; 10 bases align to TRBD2. The CDR3 runs 14 residues. Germline V lookup: CDR1 SQVTM, CDR2 ANQGSEA. V dropped 1 base and J dropped 3; count of bases not matched to a gene: 0. The CDR3 DNA sequence: TGCAGCGTTGAAGCTAGCGGGGGCTACAATGAGCAGTTCTTC. It translates to CSVEASGGYNEQFF.